What follows are 23 T cell receptor beta chains derived from one specimen sequenced in a study of tumor-infiltrating lymphocytes in localized non-small cell lung cancer. Clones were read by immunoSEQ multiplex PCR, and TCRdb kept only the in-frame ones, dropping some. Among 9,500 to 15,000 clones listed, about 75% were seen once. The sample taken for sequencing was uninvolved lung tissue not adjacent to the tumor. These receptors all stem from a human donor with non-small cell lung cancer.

V gene TRBV25-1 combines with J gene TRBJ2-1; D gene unclear. The length of the CDR3 is 13 residues. The ends were cut back, 8 bases at V and 7 bases at J, with 15 bases in the middle. Germline V gene data show CDR1 as MGHDK and CDR2 as SYGVNS. The chain's CDR3 is CASGRAPQNEQFF. CDR3 bases: TGTGCCAGCGGCCGGGCCCCCCAAAATGAGCAGTTCTTC. The variable domain in full, with the rest retrieved from reference TRBV25-1 and TRBJ2-1, is EADIYQTPRYLVIGTGKKITLECSQTMGHDKMYWYQQDPGMELHLIHYSYGVNSTEKGDLSSESTVSRIRTEHFPLTLESARPSHTSQYLCASGRAPQNEQFFGPGTRLTVL.

V gene TRBV2 combines with J gene TRBJ1-1; tentatively, D is TRBD1 (6 bases). This CDR3 region has 13 residues. V was shortened by 6 bases and J by 0 bases, with 8 bases between the two germline ends. Germline V lookup: CDR1 SNHLY, CDR2 FYNNEI. CDR3: CASRDRLNTEAFF. CDR3 DNA: TGTGCCAGCAGGGACAGACTGAACACTGAAGCTTTCTTT.

CDR3 amino acids: CASSRQGTNTGELFF. The CDR3 coding sequence is TGTGCCAGCAGCCGCCAGGGTACGAACACCGGGGAGCTGTTTTTT. V usage is TRBV4-2 and J usage is TRBJ2-2, with D perhaps TRBD1 (5 bases). The CDR3 is 15 residues long. CDR1 is LGHNA and CDR2 is YNFKEQ in the germline V gene. V gave up 4 bases and J gave up 0 bases, with 9 bases separating them.

This clone was found a few times. Other DNA sequences within the sample encode an identical CDR3. The V and J genes are TRBV5-1 and TRBJ1-5; no definite D call. The CDR3 is made up of 14 amino acids. Germline V gene data show CDR1 as SGHRS and CDR2 as YFSETQ. Trimming shortened V by 0 bases and J by 3 bases, and 7 bases separated the two germline ends. The CDR3 coding sequence is TGCGCCAGCAGCTTGGGGGCGTCCAATCAGCCCCAGCATTTT. This codes for CASSLGASNQPQHF.

The chain links TRBV2 to TRBJ2-5; D is possibly TRBD1 or TRBD2 (5 bases each). The V and J ends lost 0 bases and 5 bases respectively, with 19 bases between them. The CDR3 totals 17 residues. Germline V lookup: CDR1 SNHLY, CDR2 FYNNEI. The CDR3 DNA is TGTGCCAGCAGTGAAGCCCGTTTTGTGGGGGTGGTGGAGACCCAGTACTTC. Protein product: CASSEARFVGVVETQYF.

In its sample, this clone was seen a few times. The J gene is TRBJ2-7, the V gene TRBV9, with D maybe TRBD2 (7 bases). This CDR3 spans 16 amino acids. Looked up from germline, CDR1 is SGDLS and CDR2 is YYNGEE. The ends were cut back, 0 bases at V and 2 bases at J, with 15 bases in the middle. For the CDR3, the DNA is TGTGCCAGCAGCGTAGTCCCAGGGGCGGGAGCCTACGAGCAGTACTTC. It encodes CASSVVPGAGAYEQYF.

This clone came up once. CDR3 nucleotide sequence: TGTGCCAGCAGCCCCCTTTCGGGGGGAGCCGGGGAGCTGTTTTTT. Protein sequence: CASSPLSGGAGELFF. The gene calls are TRBV4-2 and TRBJ2-2; TRBD2 matches 7 bases. Unmatched junction bases numbered 8, after V lost 4 bases and J lost 6 bases. Germline CDR1 reads LGHNA; CDR2 reads YNFKEQ. The CDR3 has 15 residues.

The chain joins TRBV6-5 to TRBJ1-1, with D tentatively TRBD1 (5 bases). V lost 5 bases and J 5 bases, leaving 15 bases between the germline ends. The germline CDR1 and CDR2 sequences are MNHEY and SVGAGI. CDR3 length: 14 residues. CDR3 sequence (DNA): TGTGCCAGCAGTCGGGACCCGGGGATGACTGAAGCTTTCTTT. Amino acid sequence: CASSRDPGMTEAFF.

V and J are TRBV30 and TRBJ1-2; tentative D call: TRBD1 (6 bases). Trimming took 2 bases from V and 4 from J, leaving 11 bases between them. Germline CDR1 GTSNPN, CDR2 SVGIG (reference sequence). The CDR3 covers 13 residues. The CDR3 region is CAWSPGGSYGYTF. The CDR3 region has the DNA TGTGCCTGGAGTCCGGGGGGCTCCTATGGCTACACCTTC.

The genes are TRBV28 and TRBJ1-5; D is unresolved. CDR3 length: 13 amino acids. The V end lost 8 bases, the J end lost 5 bases, and 13 bases lay between the germline ends. Germline lookup yields CDR1 MDHEN and CDR2 SYDVKM. CDR3 DNA: TGTGCCAGCGTTGGGGTCCAGGATCAGCCCCAGCATTTT. Protein: CASVGVQDQPQHF.

The chain links TRBV2 to TRBJ2-5; 7 nucleotides line up with TRBD2. V dropped 6 bases and J dropped 2; count of bases not matched to a gene: 9. The CDR3 has 15 residues. CDR1 is SNHLY, CDR2 FYNNEI, per germline. CDR3 in DNA: TGTGCCAGCAGGCCCGGGACTACCATACAAGAGACCCAGTACTTC. It yields the protein CASRPGTTIQETQYF.

This chain joins TRBV2 and TRBJ2-2; D gene uncertain. The CDR3 consists of 12 residues. The germline V gene has CDR1 SNHLY and CDR2 FYNNEI. Trimming cost V 4 bases and J 3 bases, with 3 bases left between them. This chain's CDR3 is CASSGYTGELFF. CDR3 DNA sequence: TGTGCCAGCAGTGGATACACCGGGGAGCTGTTTTTT.

This chain joins TRBV6-5 and TRBJ2-5; D gene unclear. This CDR3 region has 11 residues. The germline CDR1 and CDR2 sequences are MNHEY and SVGAGI. V gave up 0 bases and J gave up 4 bases, with 0 bases separating them. CDR3 sequence (DNA): TGTGCCAGCAGTTACTCAGAGACCCAGTACTTC. It specifies CASSYSETQYF.

The chain combines TRBV6-1 with TRBJ2-1; D may correspond to TRBD1 or TRBD2 (7 bases each). The CDR3 totals 16 residues. CDR1 MNHNS and CDR2 SASEGT come from the germline V gene. V gave up 2 bases and J gave up 4 bases, with 15 bases separating them. For the CDR3, the DNA is TGTGCCAGCAGTGAACAGGGGGAGGGCGCGTACAATGAGCAGTTCTTC. Amino acids: CASSEQGEGAYNEQFF.

The rearrangement links TRBV20-1 to TRBJ2-7; TRBD1 might be the D (5 bases). The CDR3 is made up of 11 amino acids. The germline CDR1 and CDR2 sequences are DFQATT and SNEGSKA (reference sequence). The V gene lost 3 bases and the J gene lost 7 bases, with 10 bases spanning the gap. As DNA, the CDR3 is TGCAGTGCTAGGTTTCAGGGAGAGCAGTACTTC. Translation: CSARFQGEQYF.

This clone is a singleton in its sample. V and J are TRBV5-1 and TRBJ1-6, with 8 nucleotides matching TRBD1. The CDR3 has 15 amino acids. Trimming removed 4 bases from V and 7 bases from J; junction bases left unmatched: 7. CDR1 is SGHRS, CDR2 YFSETQ, per germline. The CDR3 coding sequence is TGCGCCAGCAGCCTCGGGACAGGCGGAAATTCACCCCTCCACTTT. Translated: CASSLGTGGNSPLHF.

DNA for the CDR3: TGTGCCTGGAGCGAAACAACCACCTCTGGGGCCAACGTCCTGACTTTC. Encoded protein: CAWSETTTSGANVLTF. V gene TRBV30 combines with J gene TRBJ2-6; D not resolved. Germline V gene lookup returns CDR1 GTSNPN and CDR2 SVGIG (reference sequence). V shed 3 bases and J shed 0 bases, with 12 bases lying between them. CDR3 length: 16 residues.

In this sample, this clone turned up a few times. This rearrangement joins TRBV19 to TRBJ1-2; D gene uncertain. CDR1 and CDR2 (germline): LNHDA, SQIVND (reference sequence). The CDR3 has 14 amino acids. Deletions cut 3 bases from V and 3 bases from J, with 11 bases between. CDR3 nucleotides: TGTGCCAGTAGTATGATGGCAGGAGACTATGGCTACACCTTC. This encodes CASSMMAGDYGYTF.

The CDR3 nucleotides are TGTGCCAGCGGGACAGGGGTCTCTGGGGCCAACGTCCTGACTTTC. Encoded protein: CASGTGVSGANVLTF. This rearrangement joins TRBV6-1 to TRBJ2-6, with TRBD1 matching over 10 bases. Looked up from germline, CDR1 is MNHNS and CDR2 is SASEGT. V shed 8 bases and J 0 bases; nucleotides not matched to a gene: 1. CDR3 length: 15 residues.

The CDR3 sequence: CASLQGGNEQYF. The CDR3 nucleotides are TGTGCCAGCCTGCAAGGGGGGAACGAGCAGTACTTC. The genes are TRBV2 and TRBJ2-7; D possibly matches TRBD1 or TRBD2 (6 bases each). In germline, CDR1 is SNHLY, CDR2 FYNNEI. Deletions cut 8 bases from V and 5 bases from J, with 13 bases between. CDR3 length: 12 amino acids.

The CDR3 here is CASTLLAGGWNEQFF. For the CDR3, the DNA is TGTGCCAGCACCTTACTAGCGGGAGGGTGGAATGAGCAGTTCTTC. The rearrangement uses TRBV6-1 and TRBJ2-1; 13 bases match TRBD2. After removal of 7 bases from V and 7 bases from J, the junction contained 7 bases not matched to a gene. The CDR3 length is 15 residues. Germline CDR1 MNHNS, CDR2 SASEGT.

The rearrangement links TRBV5-5 to TRBJ2-3; no definite D call. This CDR3 contains 12 residues. Trimming left V 4 bases short and J 5 bases short, with 8 bases between. The germline V gene has CDR1 SGHKS and CDR2 YYEKEE (reference sequence). The CDR3 DNA follows: TGTGCCAGCAGCCCGAATAGAGATACGCAGTATTTT. This gives the protein CASSPNRDTQYF. Together with reference TRBV5-5 and TRBJ2-3, the CDR3 gives the full variable domain: DAGVTQSPTHLIKTRGQQVTLRCSPISGHKSVSWYQQVLGQGPQFIFQYYEKEERGRGNFPDRFSARQFPNYSSELNVNALLLGDSALYLCASSPNRDTQYFGPGTRLTVL.

This clone occurred once. The chain uses TRBV5-1 and TRBJ2-2; D remains ambiguous. Germline V gene data show CDR1 as SGHRS and CDR2 as YFSETQ. V lost 10 bases, J lost 2 bases, and 15 bases lay in between. The CDR3 totals 14 residues. The CDR3, as DNA: TGCGCCGGTAAAGTCGGGCTTAACACCGGGGAGCTGTTTTTT. Residues: CAGKVGLNTGELFF.